This TCR beta chain is drawn from a study of identical twins. As concerns this clonotype: What it binds is not known.

Each CDR3 protein gets one entry after TCRdb re-called the 5' RACE reads with MiXCR. In the table there are about 1.7 million distinct CDR3 sequences, roughly a third of which are singletons. Study-wide points: Weaker excess sharing between twins was seen in beta out-of-frame sequences. Zero-insertion results could be subject to partial confounding by invariant MAIT and iNKT cells.

This CDR3 spans 16 amino acids. The ends lost 1 base at V and 8 bases at J; junction bases unmatched: 7. The sample consisted of cord blood. The origin of this receptor is a newborn girl in good health. This rearrangement joins TRBV12-3 or TRBV12-4 to TRBJ2-1; 11 nucleotides match TRBD1. The CDR3, as DNA: TGTGCCAGCAGTTTAGGGGACAGGGGGAGTCTAGATGAGCAGTTCTTC. It specifies CASSLGDRGSLDEQFF.